What follows describes a single T cell receptor beta chain. The target antigen is unknown. Germline CDR1 is SGHVS and CDR2 is FQNEAQ. The CDR3 is made up of 14 amino acids. V was cut by 5 bases and J by 2 bases, with 12 bases left in between. The sample originates from a study of cytomegalovirus exposure and HLA in healthy donors. Study-level results: The authors listed 150 or so TCR beta chains as cytomegalovirus-associated. Clusters of TCRs from the first cohort tended to co-occur in the 120 or so validation repertoires (as a later analysis found). Reportedly, cytomegalovirus status was diagnosed with high sensitivity and specificity. A few chains linked to CMV were shown in vitro to be specific for CMV antigens.

Libraries were prepared by immunoSEQ multiplex PCR; TCRdb keeps only in-frame clonotypes and omits some of them. The sample has 250,000 to 300,000 clones, roughly 89% seen once. The origin of this receptor is a young woman in good health and CMV-seronegative. The sample consisted of PBMCs. The V gene is TRBV7-8, the J gene TRBJ2-5, with D maybe TRBD1 (5 bases). The CDR3: CASSGQTEQETQYF. CDR3 nucleotides: TGTGCCAGCAGCGGTCAGACAGAACAAGAGACCCAGTACTTC.